Shown below are 16 T cell receptor beta chains from a single sample sequenced in a study of CD8+ T cells in alopecia areata. As to treatment: oral pan-JAK inhibitor, 5-10 mg twice daily. Following RNA extraction, reverse transcription yielded cDNA that acted as the sequencing template. Here immunoSEQ multiplex PCR was the method, and the copy in TCRdb shows in-frame clones only, minus some. Of 150,000 to 200,000 clones listed, 60% to 75% were seen once; the top ten hold about 14%. Sample: CD4+ T cells sorted from blood, taken at week 24, from a patient treated with tofacitinib. The receptors were sampled from a human donor with alopecia areata.

This chain uses TRBV2 with TRBJ1-5; maybe TRBD1 (5 bases). V dropped 6 bases and J dropped 2 bases, with 8 bases sitting between them. The CDR3 runs to 13 residues. The germline V gene encodes CDR1 SNHLY and CDR2 FYNNEI. CDR3: CASSQGGNQPQHF. Written as DNA, the CDR3 is TGTGCCAGCAGCCAGGGAGGCAATCAGCCCCAGCATTTT.

The V gene is TRBV10-3, the J gene TRBJ2-3; perhaps TRBD1 as D (5 bases). Trimming cost V 2 bases and J 1 base, with 13 bases left between them. Germline V lookup: CDR1 ENHRY, CDR2 SYGVKD. The CDR3 is 16 residues long. This chain's CDR3 is CAISEPPQGGTDTQYF. Written as DNA, the CDR3 is TGTGCCATCAGTGAGCCCCCCCAGGGTGGCACAGATACGCAGTATTTT.

The CDR3 bases are TGTGCCTGGAGTGTACCCCCCCGAACAGATACGCAGTATTTT. Its translation: CAWSVPPRTDTQYF. V is TRBV30 and J is TRBJ2-3, with D uncertain. The germline V gene has CDR1 GTSNPN and CDR2 SVGIG (reference sequence). The CDR3 is 14 amino acids. The V and J ends lost 0 bases and 3 bases respectively, with 10 bases between them.

The V call is TRBV14, the J call TRBJ2-4; tentative D call: TRBD1 (5 bases). The germline V gene has CDR1 SGHDN and CDR2 FVKESK. The CDR3 consists of 13 residues. With 5 bases removed from V and 14 bases from J, the gap between germline ends came to 19 bases. The CDR3 DNA follows: TGTGCCAGCAGCGGACGCAGTGGGGCCTCCGAGTACTTC. Protein: CASSGRSGASEYF.

In this sample, this clone turned up a few times. The J gene is TRBJ1-5, the V gene TRBV18, with D possibly TRBD1 on 6 matching bases. The germline V gene encodes CDR1 KGHSH and CDR2 LQKENI. With 3 bases removed from V and 0 bases from J, the gap between germline ends came to 12 bases. The CDR3 loop spans 16 amino acids. The CDR3 DNA reads TGTGCCAGCTCACCTACAGGGACTCATAGCAATCAGCCCCAGCATTTT. Protein sequence: CASSPTGTHSNQPQHF.

There are a few counts of this clone. The J gene is TRBJ2-2, the V gene TRBV6-6; no definite D call. The V end was cut by 7 bases, the J end by 3 bases, with 9 bases between. The CDR3 spans 13 residues. Germline CDR1 MNHNY, CDR2 SVGAGI (reference sequence). In DNA form, the CDR3 reads TGTGCCAGCACCCTTTTTGACACCGGGGAGCTGTTTTTT. Its protein is CASTLFDTGELFF.

A word on this clone: This same CDR3 is encoded by further DNA sequences in the sample. The gene calls are TRBV4-1 and TRBJ1-1; D ambiguous. The germline V gene encodes CDR1 MGHRA and CDR2 YSYEKL. V was trimmed by 0 bases and J by 5 bases, leaving 10 bases between them. CDR3 size: 14 residues. CDR3 sequence reads: CASSQDRGRTEAFF. The CDR3 DNA reads as TGCGCCAGCAGCCAAGATCGGGGTCGGACTGAAGCTTTCTTT.

The V call is TRBV29-1, the J call TRBJ1-2; no clear D gene. The CDR3 is 11 amino acids. Trimming pared 3 bases from V and 5 bases from J, leaving 7 bases between. CDR1 is SQVTM and CDR2 is ANQGSEA in the germline V gene. The CDR3 spells CSVEREYGYTF. The CDR3 region has the DNA TGCAGCGTTGAGCGGGAATATGGCTACACCTTC.

V gene TRBV7-9 combines with J gene TRBJ1-1; D may be TRBD1 (6 bases). CDR3 length: 17 residues. Germline lookup yields CDR1 SEHNR and CDR2 FQNEAQ (reference sequence). Trimming removed 0 bases at V and 2 bases at J, with 16 bases between. The CDR3 is CASSLAGGTTSNTEAFF. The CDR3 DNA reads as TGTGCCAGCAGCTTAGCGGGAGGGACAACTTCCAACACTGAAGCTTTCTTT.

V is TRBV2 and J is TRBJ2-5; TRBD1 agrees at 7 bases. Germline V gene lookup returns CDR1 SNHLY and CDR2 FYNNEI. The CDR3 spans 13 residues. V lost 8 bases to trimming and J lost 4 bases; unmatched junction nucleotides: 7. Here the CDR3 DNA reads TGTGCCAGCCTGTCAGGGGGTCGAGAGACCCAGTACTTC. Protein sequence: CASLSGGRETQYF.

The chain links TRBV15 to TRBJ2-3, with 15 bases identical to TRBD2. Germline values: CDR1 LNHNV, CDR2 YYDKDF (reference sequence). CDR3 length equals 17 residues. Unmatched junction bases numbered 4, after V lost 3 bases and J lost 3 bases. CDR3 loop: CATSRGLAGGATDTQYF. DNA of the CDR3: TGTGCCACCAGCAGGGGACTAGCGGGGGGTGCGACAGATACGCAGTATTTT.

The V gene is TRBV7-2, the J gene TRBJ1-5, with D possibly being TRBD1 (5 bases). V lost 6 bases to trimming and J lost 1 base, with 13 bases between them. The CDR3 consists of 15 residues. CDR1 is SGHTA, CDR2 FQGNSA, per germline. CDR3 coding DNA: TGTGCCAGCAGGCCGGGGGGTCCGAGCAATCAGCCCCAGCATTTT. Amino acids: CASRPGGPSNQPQHF.

The V gene is TRBV6-6, the J gene TRBJ1-1, with D possibly matching TRBD1 (6 bases). V was shortened by 7 bases and J by 1 base, with 13 bases between the two germline ends. The CDR3 consists of 14 residues. The V gene's germline CDR1 is MNHNY and CDR2 SVGAGI (reference sequence). The CDR3 DNA follows: TGTGCCAGCATCGACCGGACAGCGAACACTGAAGCTTTCTTT. Its protein product is CASIDRTANTEAFF.

This clone appeared a single time. The junction differs from germline at one of its ends, possibly a read error. The V call is TRBV7-9, the J call TRBJ1-2; a weak D match, TRBD1 (5 bases). The CDR3 contains 12 residues. The V gene's germline CDR1 is SEHNR and CDR2 FQNEAQ (reference sequence). CDR3 DNA sequence: TGTGCCAGCAGCTTGGGATCGGAGGGGAACCGCTTC. The encoded protein is CASSLGSEGNRF. Full variable domain (outside the CDR3, taken from reference TRBV7-9 and TRBJ1-2): DTGVSQNPRHKITKRGQNVTFRCDPISEHNRLYWYRQTLGQGPEFLTYFQNEAQLEKSRLLSDRFSAERPKGSFSTLEIQRTEQGDSAMYLCASSLGSEGNRFGSGTRLTVV.

This clone was detected a few times. The chain couples TRBV29-1 to TRBJ1-6, with D perhaps TRBD1 (5 bases). Germline-derived CDR1 and CDR2 are SQVTM and ANQGSEA. The CDR3 consists of 13 residues. Trimming removed 5 bases from V and 10 bases from J, with 15 bases in between. This chain's CDR3 is CSVRGGVESPLHF. For the CDR3, the DNA is TGCAGCGTTCGGGGGGGGGTAGAATCACCCCTCCACTTT.

This chain uses TRBV30 with TRBJ1-6; 9 bases line up with TRBD1. After removal of 8 bases from V and 9 bases from J, the junction contained 14 bases not matched to a gene. The CDR3 runs 15 residues. Germline values: CDR1 GTSNPN, CDR2 SVGIG (reference sequence). As DNA, the CDR3 is TGTGCCGCCGGGACAGGGCGTGTTTCCGCTTCACCCCTCCACTTT. It translates to CAAGTGRVSASPLHF.